This T cell receptor (beta chain) was observed in a study of T cell changes during pregnancy in multiple sclerosis. TCRdb's copy holds only in-frame clones and misses some; the assay was immunoSEQ multiplex PCR. There are 55,000 to 65,000 clones in the sample; 80% to 90% occur only once, and 0.85% to 0.95% lies in the top ten. The V end lost 4 bases, the J end lost 4 bases, and 23 bases lay between the germline ends. Germline V gene data show CDR1 as SGHDT and CDR2 as YYEEEE. The CDR3 is 17 amino acids. This specimen consisted of peripheral blood, obtained in the first trimester of pregnancy. This clonotype was obtained from a female donor in good health, enrolled as a control in a pregnancy study. V usage is TRBV5-6 and J usage is TRBJ1-1; tentatively, D is TRBD1 (6 bases). The CDR3 DNA follows: TGTGCCAGCAGCCCCGACCATGGGGGGGCGGGTACCACTGAAGCTTTCTTT. Protein sequence: CASSPDHGGAGTTEAFF.